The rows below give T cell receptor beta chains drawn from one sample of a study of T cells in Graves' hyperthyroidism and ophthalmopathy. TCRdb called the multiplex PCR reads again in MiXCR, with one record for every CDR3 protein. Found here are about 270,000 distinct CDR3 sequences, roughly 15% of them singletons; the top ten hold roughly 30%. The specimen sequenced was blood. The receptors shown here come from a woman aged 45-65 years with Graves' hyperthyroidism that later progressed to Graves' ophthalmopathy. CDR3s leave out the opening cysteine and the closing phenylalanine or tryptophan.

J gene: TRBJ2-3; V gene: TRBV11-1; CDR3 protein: ASSLVASGATDTQY
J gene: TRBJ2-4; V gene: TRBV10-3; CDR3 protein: AISATGDLAKNIQY
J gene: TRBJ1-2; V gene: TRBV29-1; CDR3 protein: SPYRAAHGYT
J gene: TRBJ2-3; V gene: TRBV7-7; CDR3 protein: ASSPRSGDRTDTQY
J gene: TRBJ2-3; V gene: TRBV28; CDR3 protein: ASSPTLRPDTQY
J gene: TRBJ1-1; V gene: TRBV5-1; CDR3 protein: ASSSQASETEAF
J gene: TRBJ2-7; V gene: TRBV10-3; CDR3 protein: ANRGLASDEQY
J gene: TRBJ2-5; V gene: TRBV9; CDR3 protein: ASSVEGRGRYRETQY
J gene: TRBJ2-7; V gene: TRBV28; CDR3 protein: ASSLGDRAHEQY
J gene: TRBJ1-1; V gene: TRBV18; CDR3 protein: ASSPPGPRRTEAF
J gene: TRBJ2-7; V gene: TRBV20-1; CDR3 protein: SAHNWVAGGPTLNYEQY
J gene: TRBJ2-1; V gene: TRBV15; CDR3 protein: ATSRGFLAEEYNEQF
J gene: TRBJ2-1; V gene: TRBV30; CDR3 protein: AWSVLVSYNEQF
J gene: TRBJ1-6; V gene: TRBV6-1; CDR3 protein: ATHPEGPSSPLH
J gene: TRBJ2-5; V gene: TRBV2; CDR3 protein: ASSVRGGPQETQY
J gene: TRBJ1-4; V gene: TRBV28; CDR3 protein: ASSLFGAATNEKLF
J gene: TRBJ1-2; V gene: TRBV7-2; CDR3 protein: ASSLYAGYT
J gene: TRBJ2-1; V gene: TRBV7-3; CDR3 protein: ASSLITGASYNEQF
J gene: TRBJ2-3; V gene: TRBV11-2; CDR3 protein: ASSSTSGRGTDTQY
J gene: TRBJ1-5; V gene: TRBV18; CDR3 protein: ASSPRQEHQPQH
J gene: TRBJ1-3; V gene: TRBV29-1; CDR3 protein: SVDGRGGDTIY
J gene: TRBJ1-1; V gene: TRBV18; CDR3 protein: ASSRSTSAERDTEAF
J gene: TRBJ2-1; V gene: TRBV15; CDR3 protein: ATSRGRAGSPYDEQF
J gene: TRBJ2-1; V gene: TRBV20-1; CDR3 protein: SARDSDPVTSGIYSEQF
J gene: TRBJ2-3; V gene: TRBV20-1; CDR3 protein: SAKGTSGRDTQY
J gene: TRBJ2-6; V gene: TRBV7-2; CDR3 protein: ASSRDRTSGANVLT
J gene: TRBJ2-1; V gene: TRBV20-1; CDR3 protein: SASPLGAGGYYEQF
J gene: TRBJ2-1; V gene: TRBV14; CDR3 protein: ASSYHGGTIRGEQF
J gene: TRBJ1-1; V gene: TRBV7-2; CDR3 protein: ASSLGLTGEAF
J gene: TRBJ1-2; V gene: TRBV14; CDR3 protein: ASSHEQGIGGYT
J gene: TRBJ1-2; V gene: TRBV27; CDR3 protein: ASTPRAGGDGYT
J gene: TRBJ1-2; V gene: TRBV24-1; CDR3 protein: ATSDSLAENYGYT
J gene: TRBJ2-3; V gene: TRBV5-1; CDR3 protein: ASSRTDGGTDTQY
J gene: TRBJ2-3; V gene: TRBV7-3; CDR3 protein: ASGPSGDTQY
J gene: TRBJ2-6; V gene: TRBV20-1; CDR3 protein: SASFSGANVLT
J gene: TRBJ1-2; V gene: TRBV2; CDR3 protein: ASSDGQGDGYT
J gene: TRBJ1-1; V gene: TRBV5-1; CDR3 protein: ASSEKTGTYTEAF
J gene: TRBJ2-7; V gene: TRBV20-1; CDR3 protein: SADASGRADYEQY
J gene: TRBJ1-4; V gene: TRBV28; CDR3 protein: ASSLEGNEKLF